The 29 T cell receptor beta chains below come from one sample, sequenced in a study of regulatory T cells in long-lasting Graves disease. Time point indicated: newly diagnosed GD, antithyroid drugs for less than 3 months. Following extraction of RNA from PBMCs, that RNA was used to make the TCR library. Building the TCR beta libraries relied on iRepertoire HTBI primers, and CDR3 regions underwent Arm-PCR. One entry per CDR3 protein, called by TCRdb with MiXCR from the multiplex PCR reads. Of 540,000 or so distinct CDR3 sequences listed, 13% are singletons. These same records also appear under a second study, on T cells in Graves' hyperthyroidism and ophthalmopathy.

Sequencing used peripheral blood mononuclear cells (PBMCs), obtained at new diagnosis, from a patient treated with antithyroid drugs. Receptors originate from a man between 25 and 39 years old with Graves disease.

This clonotype was recorded at least ten times. This rearrangement joins TRBV12-3 or TRBV12-4 to TRBJ1-2; 7 bases map to TRBD1. Unmatched junction bases numbered 4, after V lost 4 bases and J lost 2 bases. The CDR3 length is 14 residues. The chain's CDR3 is CASSSGTANYGYTF. The CDR3 coding sequence is TGTGCCAGCAGTTCGGGGACAGCCAACTATGGCTACACCTTC.

This clonotype was seen repeatedly, ten times or more. This chain links TRBV6-1 with TRBJ2-1; D remains ambiguous. Germline V gene lookup returns CDR1 MNHNS and CDR2 SASEGT. Trimming removed 6 bases from V and 7 bases from J, with 22 bases in between. The CDR3 has 16 residues. CDR3 protein: CASSNDARWLRNEQFF. Written as DNA, the CDR3 is TGTGCCAGCAGCAACGACGCACGGTGGCTAAGGAATGAGCAGTTCTTC.

This clonotype was observed at least ten times. The chain carries TRBV24-1 and TRBJ2-1, with D uncertain. The CDR3 totals 11 residues. The germline V gene encodes CDR1 KGHDR and CDR2 SFDVKD. Trimming cost V 0 bases and J 9 bases, with 2 bases left between them. The CDR3 DNA is TGTGCCACCAGTGATTTGACTGAGCAGTTCTTC. Translating gives CATSDLTEQFF.

This clonotype was recorded many times. The chain has TRBV12-3 or TRBV12-4 and TRBJ2-2; TRBD2 matches 10 bases. Trimming cost V 8 bases and J 5 bases; bases outside gene matches: 5. The CDR3 runs to 14 residues. CDR3 sequence (DNA): TGTGCCAGCGAAACTAGCGGGATTACCGGGGAGCTGTTTTTT. Its translation is CASETSGITGELFF.

The V and J genes are TRBV6-1 and TRBJ1-2; D might be TRBD1 (5 bases). The CDR3 has 13 amino acids. Per germline, CDR1 MNHNS and CDR2 SASEGT. Between the trimmed V and J ends, which lost 9 bases and 4 bases, there was a span of 15 bases. CDR3 sequence reads: CASSADSAYGYTF. CDR3 DNA sequence: TGTGCCAGTTCAGCAGACAGTGCCTATGGCTACACCTTC.

The chain recombines TRBV7-2 with TRBJ1-4; the match to TRBD1 covers 8 bases. This CDR3 spans 17 amino acids. The germline V gene encodes CDR1 SGHTA and CDR2 FQGNSA. The ends lost 5 bases at V and 4 bases at J; junction bases unmatched: 12. The chain's CDR3 is CASSPRQGRTVNEKLFF. The CDR3 nucleotides are TGTGCCAGCAGCCCCCGACAGGGGAGGACAGTTAATGAAAAACTGTTTTTT.

The gene calls are TRBV20-1 and TRBJ2-3, with TRBD2 matching 8 bases. This CDR3 has 15 residues. Germline CDR1 and CDR2: DFQATT and SNEGSKA (reference sequence). The junction had 7 bases not matched to a gene; V was cut back by 5 bases and J by 0 bases. As DNA, the CDR3 is TGCAGTGCTTTGGAGCGGGAGAGCAGCACAGATACGCAGTATTTT. Residues: CSALERESSTDTQYF.

This clonotype was found a few times. The V and J genes are TRBV6-5 and TRBJ2-2; TRBD2 agrees at 7 bases. V lost 4 bases and J lost 5; bases outside the gene matches: 16. CDR3 length equals 18 residues. In germline, CDR1 is MNHEY, CDR2 SVGAGI. This chain's CDR3 is CASSFYGLEASWTGELFF. In DNA, the CDR3 is TGTGCCAGCAGTTTTTACGGACTAGAAGCGTCGTGGACCGGGGAGCTGTTTTTT.

In DNA form, the CDR3 reads TGTGCCAGCAGTGAGGACGGGAGACAGGGTGCGGACACCATATATTTT. Encoded protein: CASSEDGRQGADTIYF. The V and J genes are TRBV25-1 and TRBJ1-3, with TRBD1 matching over 7 bases. Germline-derived CDR1 and CDR2 are MGHDK and SYGVNS. The CDR3 covers 16 residues. Germline trimming cut 3 bases from V and 8 bases from J; bases unmatched to any gene: 13.

In its sample, this clonotype was seen many times. V gene TRBV6-2 or TRBV6-3 combines with J gene TRBJ2-2; tentatively, D is TRBD2 (6 bases). The CDR3 totals 18 residues. The ends were cut back, 1 base at V and 6 bases at J, with 21 bases in the middle. Germline lookup yields CDR1 MNHEY and CDR2 SVGEGT. CDR3 residues: CASSYWSRRGALAGELFF. CDR3 in DNA: TGTGCCAGCAGTTACTGGTCGAGGAGGGGCGCCTTGGCCGGGGAGCTGTTTTTT.

This clonotype has only one observation. A much larger clone sits a single nucleotide away, making a read error possible. No conserved phenylalanine or tryptophan ends this CDR3, so it is likely a read error. The chain joins TRBV10-3 to TRBJ1-2; TRBD1 aligns across 10 bases. The trim removed 3 bases at V and 5 bases at J, leaving 9 bases unmatched. CDR3 length: 16 amino acids. Germline CDR1 and CDR2: ENHRY and SYGVKD. The DNA for the CDR3 is TGTGCCATCAGTGATGGAGGACAGGGGGAACGGTATGGCTACACCCTC. As protein: CAISDGGQGERYGYTL.

Many counts were recorded for this clonotype. J is TRBJ1-2 and V is TRBV29-1; 7 nucleotides align to TRBD1. J gave up 7 bases and V 6 bases, and 5 bases lay outside the gene matches. This CDR3 contains 11 residues. Per the germline V gene, CDR1 is SQVTM and CDR2 is ANQGSEA. The CDR3 is CSVTTGSGYTF. In DNA, the CDR3 is TGCAGCGTGACGACAGGGAGTGGCTACACCTTC.

This clonotype was detected many times. This sequence joins TRBV10-3 and TRBJ2-7, with 14 bases lining up with TRBD2. V was clipped by 6 bases and J by 5 bases; unmatched bases: 9. From germline, CDR1 is ENHRY and CDR2 SYGVKD. This CDR3 has 16 residues. As DNA, the CDR3 is TGTGCCATCAGGGGGACTAGCGGGAGAGGGGCCAACGAGCAGTACTTC. The encoded protein is CAIRGTSGRGANEQYF.

This clonotype was observed a handful of times. One end of the junction fails to match germline, which may point to a read error. The chain has TRBV5-1 and TRBJ2-3, with D unclear. The CDR3 loop spans 13 amino acids. Germline V gene sequence: CDR1 SGHRS, CDR2 YFSETQ. The DNA of the CDR3 is TGTGCCAGCAGCTTGGCCGAGACAGATACGCAGTATTTT. Translating gives CASSLAETDTQYF.

Concerning this clonotype itself: This CDR3 is missing its conserved last phenylalanine or tryptophan, likely due to a read error. The V gene is TRBV3-1, the J gene TRBJ1-3; D is undetermined. The CDR3 spans 15 residues. Germline loops: CDR1 LGHDT, CDR2 YNNKEL (reference sequence). The V and J ends lost 1 base and 1 base respectively, with 8 bases between them. Here the CDR3 reads CASSQVGRSGNTIYS. CDR3 sequence (DNA): TGTGCCAGCAGCCAAGTCGGGCGATCTGGAAACACCATATATTCT.

This clonotype was seen more than once but under ten times. The chain carries TRBV5-8 and TRBJ2-1, with D possibly matching TRBD2 (6 bases). The length of the CDR3 is 19 residues. Deletions cut 1 base from V and 0 bases from J, with 20 bases between. The germline CDR1 and CDR2 sequences are SGHTS and YDEGEE. CDR3 amino acids: CASSLFTSSTSSSYNEQFF. Here the CDR3 DNA reads TGTGCCAGCAGCTTGTTCACTAGCTCTACGTCGAGCTCCTACAATGAGCAGTTCTTC.

V gene TRBV20-1 combines with J gene TRBJ2-1; D may correspond to TRBD1 or TRBD2 (6 bases each). Germline V gene lookup returns CDR1 DFQATT and CDR2 SNEGSKA (reference sequence). V was cut by 5 bases and J by 0 bases, with 14 bases left in between. The CDR3 length is 15 residues. CDR3 loop: CSAPGGRSSYNEQFF. The DNA of the CDR3 is TGCAGTGCTCCTGGGGGGCGGAGCTCCTACAATGAGCAGTTCTTC.

The chain has TRBV9 and TRBJ1-1, with D possibly being TRBD1 (5 bases). The CDR3 spans 13 residues. Germline V gene sequence: CDR1 SGDLS, CDR2 YYNGEE. V shed 4 bases and J shed 3 bases, with 10 bases lying between them. CDR3 nucleotides: TGTGCCAGCAGCCGGGGGGAGGACACTGAAGCTTTCTTT. Amino acid sequence: CASSRGEDTEAFF.

Ten or more counts support this clonotype. The rearrangement links TRBV29-1 to TRBJ2-5; a possible D gene is TRBD2 (7 bases). The CDR3 covers 14 residues. Germline CDR1 SQVTM, CDR2 ANQGSEA. V was clipped by 0 bases and J by 5 bases, with 13 bases between them. The CDR3 DNA reads TGCAGCGTTGAAGATTTTAAGGGGGGGGAGACCCAGTACTTC. It encodes CSVEDFKGGETQYF.

This clonotype has just a few counts. The rearrangement joins TRBV30 to TRBJ1-6; D unresolved. The V gene's germline CDR1 is GTSNPN and CDR2 SVGIG (reference sequence). Trimming left V 3 bases short and J 5 bases short, with 8 bases between. CDR3 length equals 13 residues. The CDR3: CAWRNSHNSPLHF. CDR3 nucleotides: TGTGCCTGGAGAAACAGCCATAATTCACCCCTCCACTTT.

This clonotype appeared many times. The chain couples TRBV20-1 to TRBJ2-3; possibly TRBD2 for D (6 bases). V lost 0 bases and J 2 bases, leaving 18 bases between the germline ends. CDR3 length: 17 amino acids. Looked up from germline, CDR1 is DFQATT and CDR2 is SNEGSKA (reference sequence). CDR3 protein: CSARDLGTGFYTDTQYF. Written as DNA, the CDR3 is TGCAGTGCTAGAGATCTAGGGACTGGGTTCTACACAGATACGCAGTATTTT.

This clonotype was seen more than once but under ten times. J is TRBJ2-1 and V is TRBV25-1; D unresolved. Per germline, CDR1 MGHDK and CDR2 SYGVNS. The CDR3 has 14 residues. V lost 2 bases, J lost 3 bases, and 8 bases lay in between. CDR3 DNA: TGTGCCAGCAGTGAAGGGCAAATCTACAATGAGCAGTTCTTC. It codes for CASSEGQIYNEQFF.

This clonotype was counted at least ten times. The chain recombines TRBV12-3 or TRBV12-4 with TRBJ1-2, with D maybe TRBD1 (5 bases). CDR3 length: 15 residues. V gave up 2 bases and J gave up 5 bases, with 15 bases separating them. The CDR3 is CASSLYAGTLYGYTF. The CDR3 coding sequence is TGTGCCAGCAGTTTATATGCAGGGACGTTATATGGCTACACCTTC.

This clonotype was seen more than once but under ten times. A much bigger clone sits one base away, suggesting this may be a read error. The rearrangement joins TRBV2 to TRBJ2-7, with D hard to call. Per the germline V gene, CDR1 is SNHLY and CDR2 is FYNNEI. There are 14 residues in the CDR3. CDR3 region: CASREVGSSYEQYF. CDR3 nucleotide sequence: TGTGCCAGCCGTGAGGTGGGAAGCTCCTACGAGCAGTACTTC.

This clonotype was counted only a few times. J is TRBJ2-3 and V is TRBV29-1; 8 nucleotides match TRBD1. V was pared by 1 base and J by 5 bases, with 5 bases of the junction left unmatched. The germline V gene has CDR1 SQVTM and CDR2 ANQGSEA. The CDR3 spans 14 residues. The CDR3 DNA reads as TGCAGCGTTGAAGCAGGGGGCGGAGTAGATACGCAGTATTTT. It yields the protein CSVEAGGGVDTQYF.

Ten or more counts support this clonotype. This CDR3 reads CASSLTAGGPSEQYF. The CDR3 DNA reads TGTGCCAGCAGCTTAACGGCGGGAGGGCCATCCGAGCAGTACTTC. This chain joins TRBV11-1 and TRBJ2-7; TRBD2 matches at 9 bases. Germline-derived CDR1 and CDR2 are SGHAT and FQDESV (reference sequence). Losses at the gene ends were 2 bases for V and 6 bases for J; bases not matched to a gene: 8. This CDR3 has 15 residues.

This clonotype was recorded at least ten times. The genes are TRBV12-3 or TRBV12-4 and TRBJ1-2, with D perhaps matching TRBD1 (6 bases). Between the trimmed V and J ends, which lost 2 bases and 3 bases, there was a span of 10 bases. The CDR3 runs 14 residues. The CDR3 reads CASSLWGADYGYTF. DNA of the CDR3: TGTGCCAGCAGTTTATGGGGGGCTGACTATGGCTACACCTTC.

This clonotype was seen at least ten times. The V call is TRBV20-1, the J call TRBJ2-1, with 10 bases matching TRBD2. Trimming removed 6 bases from V and 7 bases from J; junction bases left unmatched: 12. Per germline, CDR1 DFQATT and CDR2 SNEGSKA (reference sequence). The length of the CDR3 is 15 residues. The CDR3 bases are TGCAGTGCCTTAAAGGCTAGCGGGAGTCAAAATGAGCAGTTCTTC. Its protein product is CSALKASGSQNEQFF.

V and J are TRBV6-2 or TRBV6-3 and TRBJ2-3, with D possibly being TRBD2 (7 bases). The CDR3 sequence is 15 residues long. The ends were cut back, 0 bases at V and 4 bases at J, with 11 bases in the middle. CDR1 is MNHEY and CDR2 is SVGEGT in the germline V gene. Here the CDR3 reads CASSYSGGDPDTQYF. The CDR3 DNA follows: TGTGCCAGCAGTTACTCAGGGGGGGACCCAGATACGCAGTATTTT.